This TCR beta chain was identified in a study of post-analysis software for immune sequencing data. Study at large: The patients showed relapsing-remitting, secondary progressive and progressive-relapsing multiple sclerosis courses. General study points: TRBV5-6, TRBV5-1 and TRBV20-1 were among 4 or 5 TRBV segments more frequent in patients than controls.

This clonotype has more than one count but fewer than ten. What it recognizes is unknown. The TCR beta cDNA libraries contained unique molecular identifiers. Each CDR3 protein gets one entry after TCRdb re-called the PCR reads with MiXCR. The sample shows hundreds of thousands of distinct CDR3 sequences, 59% of them seen only once. The CDR3 runs 16 residues. Losses at the gene ends were 6 bases for V and 8 bases for J; bases not matched to a gene: 17. Germline CDR1 SGHDT, CDR2 YYEEEE. V gene TRBV5-6 combines with J gene TRBJ2-1; 7 bases fit TRBD2. The sequence was collected from a girl aged 2-10 years with multiple sclerosis. Sequencing was carried out using blood. The CDR3 nucleotides are TGTGCCAGCACCCAACCCGGGCGGGGGAGAGGTGATGAGCAGTTCTTC. Residues: CASTQPGRGRGDEQFF.